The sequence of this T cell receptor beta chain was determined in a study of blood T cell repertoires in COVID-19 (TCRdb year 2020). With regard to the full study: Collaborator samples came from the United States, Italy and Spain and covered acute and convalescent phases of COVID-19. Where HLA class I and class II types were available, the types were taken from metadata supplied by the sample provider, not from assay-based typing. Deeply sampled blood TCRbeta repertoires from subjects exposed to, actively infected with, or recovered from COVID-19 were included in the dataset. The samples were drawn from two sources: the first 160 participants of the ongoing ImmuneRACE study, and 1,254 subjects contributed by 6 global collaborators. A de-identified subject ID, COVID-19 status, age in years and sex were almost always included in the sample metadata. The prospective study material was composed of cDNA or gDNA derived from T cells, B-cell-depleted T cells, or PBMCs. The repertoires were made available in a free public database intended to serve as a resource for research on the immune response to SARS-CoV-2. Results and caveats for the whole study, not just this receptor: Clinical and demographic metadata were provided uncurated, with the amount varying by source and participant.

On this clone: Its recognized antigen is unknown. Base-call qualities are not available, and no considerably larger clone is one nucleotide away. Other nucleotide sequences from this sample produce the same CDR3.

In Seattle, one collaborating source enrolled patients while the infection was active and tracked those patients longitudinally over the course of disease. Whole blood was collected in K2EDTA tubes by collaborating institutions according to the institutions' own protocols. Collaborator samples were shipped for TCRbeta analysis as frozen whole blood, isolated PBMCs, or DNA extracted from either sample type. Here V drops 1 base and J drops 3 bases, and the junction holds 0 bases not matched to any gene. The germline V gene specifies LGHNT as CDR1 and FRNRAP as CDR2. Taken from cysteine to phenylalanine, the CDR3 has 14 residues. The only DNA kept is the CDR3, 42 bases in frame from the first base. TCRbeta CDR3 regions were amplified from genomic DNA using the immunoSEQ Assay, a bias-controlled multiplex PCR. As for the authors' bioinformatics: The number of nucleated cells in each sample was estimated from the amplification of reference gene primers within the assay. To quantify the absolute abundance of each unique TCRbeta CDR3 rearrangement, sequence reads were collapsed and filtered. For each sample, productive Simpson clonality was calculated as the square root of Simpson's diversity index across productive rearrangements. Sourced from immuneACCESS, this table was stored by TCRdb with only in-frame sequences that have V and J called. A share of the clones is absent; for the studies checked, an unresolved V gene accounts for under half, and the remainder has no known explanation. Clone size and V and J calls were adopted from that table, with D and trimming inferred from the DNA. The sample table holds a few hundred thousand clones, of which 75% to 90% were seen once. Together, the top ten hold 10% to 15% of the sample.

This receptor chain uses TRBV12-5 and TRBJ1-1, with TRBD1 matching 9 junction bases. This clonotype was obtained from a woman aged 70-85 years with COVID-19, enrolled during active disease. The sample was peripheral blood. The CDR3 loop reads CASGLGQGDTEAFF. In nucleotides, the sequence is TGTGCTAGTGGTTTGGGACAGGGGGACACTGAAGCTTTCTTT.